Listed below are T cell receptor beta chains from one sample, sequenced in a study of T cells after yellow fever vaccination. Each CDR3 protein is one row after TCRdb ran MiXCR on the 5' RACE reads. The sample lists 200,000 to 300,000 distinct CDR3 sequences; roughly 13% were seen once. The specimen was CD4+ T cells sorted from PBMCs, collected 45 days after the yellow fever booster vaccination. Receptors were obtained from a man aged 25-40 years who received the YFV17D yellow fever vaccine. The CDR3 runs from the conserved cysteine through the conserved F or W. A D gene is named only where the DNA matches it firmly. Expanded clones get a size class; other rows say once, few or many, or leave the size out.

cdr3_nt,cdr3_aa,clone_size,j_call,v_call,d_call
TGTGCCAGCAGGACTGGGGGAGGCGTCACAGATACGCAGTATTTT,CASRTGGGVTDTQYF,.,TRBJ2-3,TRBV7-2,.
TGTGCCACGAGAGATGGGCTAGCGGGAGAGCAGTTCTTC,CATRDGLAGEQFF,many,TRBJ2-1,TRBV15,TRBD2
TGTGCCAGCGGACCTTCAAGCCGGAAGGTCGATACGCAGTATTTT,CASGPSSRKVDTQYF,few,TRBJ2-3,TRBV25-1,.
TGTGCCATCAGTGCTGACATCGGGGGAGACGAGCAGTACTTC,CAISADIGGDEQYF,.,TRBJ2-7,TRBV10-3,.
TGCAGCGTTGAATTCGATACTGTTCCCTACGAGCAGTACTTC,CSVEFDTVPYEQYF,.,TRBJ2-7,TRBV29-1,.
TGTGCCAGCAGCCCCCACCGGACCGACGCTAACTATGGCTACACCTTC,CASSPHRTDANYGYTF,.,TRBJ1-2,TRBV7-9,.
TGTGCCAGCAGCGGGACGGTTGGGGTGGAGACCCAGTACTTC,CASSGTVGVETQYF,.,TRBJ2-5,TRBV5-5,.
TGCAGCGTTGAAGATCGTAGAGGATACAATGAGCAGTTCTTC,CSVEDRRGYNEQFF,.,TRBJ2-1,TRBV29-1,.
TGTGCCAGCAGATATACAGGTGAAGGGCAGTTCTTC,CASRYTGEGQFF,few,TRBJ2-1,TRBV2,.
TGTGCCACCCAGCCGACAGGGTTAGAGACCCAGTACTTC,CATQPTGLETQYF,.,TRBJ2-5,TRBV24-1,TRBD1
TGTGCCAGCAAATACAGCGGGAGTAGAACGCAGTATTTT,CASKYSGSRTQYF,.,TRBJ2-3,TRBV6-1,TRBD2
TGTGCCAGTATGAGGACAGCTTCTAATGAAAAACTGTTTTTT,CASMRTASNEKLFF,.,TRBJ1-4,TRBV19,.
TGTGCCAGCAGTGTCCCGCCCGGGACAATCAATGAGCAGTTCTTC,CASSVPPGTINEQFF,.,TRBJ2-1,TRBV12-3/TRBV12-4,.
TGTGCCAGCAGACCGACAGATAATTCACCCCTCCACTTT,CASRPTDNSPLHF,.,TRBJ1-6,TRBV7-6,.
TGTGCCAGCAGCCTCGACAGGGACAGCACAGATACGCAGTATTTT,CASSLDRDSTDTQYF,.,TRBJ2-3,TRBV7-2,TRBD1
TGCAGTGCTAGAGGTGGTTTGGGCTTTGCCTACGAGCAGTACTTC,CSARGGLGFAYEQYF,.,TRBJ2-7,TRBV20-1,.
TGTGCCAGCAGTCCCACCCACGGTGGGGCCAACGTCCTGACTTTC,CASSPTHGGANVLTF,.,TRBJ2-6,TRBV6-2/TRBV6-3,.
TGTGCCAGCAGCCTCACCAGCAATCAGCCCCAGCATTTT,CASSLTSNQPQHF,few,TRBJ1-5,TRBV7-2,.
TGCAGTGCTAGAGCCTGGCTAGCGGGGCCTGGGGGAGGTGAGCAGTTCTTC,CSARAWLAGPGGGEQFF,.,TRBJ2-1,TRBV20-1,TRBD2
TGCGCCAGCAGCCAAGACTGGAGATCACCCCTCCACTTT,CASSQDWRSPLHF,few,TRBJ1-6,TRBV4-3,.
TGTGCCAGCAGCGCGACGGCGGGAGGATTGACAGATACGCAGTATTTT,CASSATAGGLTDTQYF,many,TRBJ2-3,TRBV7-9,TRBD2
TGCAGCGTTGTCATACCGAAAACCTACGAGCAGTACTTC,CSVVIPKTYEQYF,few,TRBJ2-7,TRBV29-1,.
TGTGCCAGCAGCCTCCAGGGGAATCACTACGAGCAGTACTTC,CASSLQGNHYEQYF,.,TRBJ2-7,TRBV7-9,.
TGTGCCATCGGCCCCGGGCCCCTCTACGAGCAGTACTTC,CAIGPGPLYEQYF,.,TRBJ2-7,TRBV7-8,.
TGCAGTGCCGCCGACAGGAGAACTTATGGCTACACCTTC,CSAADRRTYGYTF,many,TRBJ1-2,TRBV20-1,.
TGCGCCAGCAGCACCAGTGGGCTCTATGGCTACACCTTC,CASSTSGLYGYTF,few,TRBJ1-2,TRBV5-1,.
TGTGCCAGCACCCCGGGACAGGGGTCTTACGAGCAGTACTTC,CASTPGQGSYEQYF,many,TRBJ2-7,TRBV12-3/TRBV12-4,TRBD1